This T cell receptor beta chain was sequenced during a study of immune characteristics of hereditary and idiopathic chronic pancreatitis. For context, the study as a whole: The study profiled local pancreatic immune cells and TCRbeta repertoires in hereditary and idiopathic chronic pancreatitis compared with control organ donor pancreases. In total, about 5 control pancreases, roughly 7 hereditary chronic pancreatitis pancreases and roughly six idiopathic chronic pancreatitis pancreases underwent TCRbeta sequencing. The gDNA-based approach was chosen because it involved minimal in vitro experimental manipulation of pancreas-infiltrating T cells. Study-wide findings and limitations: Vbeta-Jbeta gene family usage, including TRBV10, TRBV19, TRBV23 and TRBV5, differed between hereditary and idiopathic chronic pancreatitis. Significantly increased TCRbeta repertoire diversity and reduced clonality were observed in both chronic pancreatitis groups relative to controls. Patient tissue was available only at the time of TPIAT, so disease duration differences may have influenced immune findings. Chronic pancreatitis caused by alcohol use was not included in the study. Among 13 chronic pancreatitis patients, a positive correlation was found between numbers of productive TCR rearrangements and disease severity scores.

In its sample, this clone was seen a few times. Its target antigen remains unknown. It has no much larger one-base neighbor in the sample; base qualities were not kept. Pancreas tissue with chronic pancreatitis was obtained from patients having total pancreatectomy with islet autotransplantation (TPIAT). The chronic pancreatitis patients who were included had no known history of diabetes. For TCRbeta sequencing, genomic DNA was extracted directly from bulk pancreas tissue, without T cell sorting. No particular cause of disease was identified in idiopathic chronic pancreatitis patients. Pancreas tissues were collected consecutively from patients and organ donors at two US centers. CDR3 length: 19 amino acids, cysteine to phenylalanine. The entry retains the CDR3 DNA only, 57 bases that are in frame from base 1. CDR1 LGHDT and CDR2 YNNKEL are derived from the germline V gene (reference sequence). V has 5 bases trimmed and J has 0 bases trimmed; junction bases matching no gene number 9.

Library preparation was by the immunoSEQ multiplex PCR assay. From pancreatic genomic DNA, the TCRbeta CDR3 region and adjacent sequences were amplified and sequenced. On the authors' methods: Repertoire diversity was measured as a mean normalized Shannon-Wiener index, alongside productive clonality and productive rearrangement counts. Control and chronic pancreatitis repertoire metrics were compared with the nonparametric Mann-Whitney U test. A clonotype counted as shared when its CDR3beta sequence had identical amino acid composition and length across subjects. As stored in TCRdb, this immuneACCESS dataset retains in-frame rearrangements with V and J assigned. A fraction of the clones does not appear; measured against another copy, unresolved V genes explain less than half of the discrepancy, and the remainder lacks a known reason. V and J calls and clone size are copied from that table; D and trimming were computed from the DNA. The sample table contains approximately 9,800 clones; only one count was recorded for 70% to 80% of them. Approximately 15% of the sample belongs to the ten largest clones.

The sequence was obtained from a human donor with chronic pancreatitis. The chain couples TRBV3-1 (or the pseudogene TRBV3-2) to TRBJ2-1; 14 nucleotides in the junction match TRBD2. The sample comprised pancreas tissue with idiopathic chronic pancreatitis. The cell subset or site label here, explained by the study, means: chronic pancreatitis without an identified cause. In nucleotides, the sequence is TGTGCCAGCAGCTCCGAGGGACTAGCGGGGGCGAGCTCCTACAATGAGCAGTTCTTC. It codes for CASSSEGLAGASSYNEQFF.